This record covers a single TCR beta chain. Its antigen is as yet unknown. Isolation recovered at least 7 million PBMCs from every sample. A J-beta primer mix and a sample-barcoded 5' primer were used in a second PCR of roughly 6 to 12 cycles. In TCRdb, the 5' RACE reads were re-called with MiXCR into one record per CDR3 protein. The table lists around 1,800,000 distinct CDR3 sequences, about two fifths of them singletons. This specimen comes from a study of blood T cells in healthy people across ages. Whole-study findings and limits: No one knew whether donors had CMV, which possibly confounded expanded clonotype changes.

CDR3 length equals 14 residues. In germline, CDR1 is SGHTA, CDR2 FQGNSA. The ends lost 3 bases at V and 4 bases at J; junction bases unmatched: 3. The chain recombines TRBV7-2 with TRBJ2-7, with 10 bases that match TRBD1. This sequence originates from a human donor in good health. The sequenced material came from blood. In nucleotides, the CDR3 is TGTGCCAGCAGCTTCTGGACAGGGGGTTACGAGCAGTACTTC. It codes for CASSFWTGGYEQYF.